This T cell receptor (beta chain) is drawn from a study of early T cells in non-severe SARS-CoV-2 infection. The study, taken as a whole, reports: VDJdb-based annotation leaned toward anti-spike CD8 responses and missed private and CD4 specificities.

This clonotype was counted only a few times. Its specificity is not known. In TCRdb, the 5' RACE reads were re-called with MiXCR into one record per CDR3 protein. The sample includes approximately 70,000 distinct CDR3 sequences, over 10% of them seen just once. CDR3 length: 15 amino acids. Germline V gene lookup returns CDR1 SGHTA and CDR2 FQGNSA. Trimming removed 6 bases from V and 2 bases from J, with 17 bases in between. This TCR was sampled from an adult who was a healthcare worker with PCR-confirmed SARS-CoV-2 infection or an uninfected control (not recorded which). V and J are TRBV7-2 and TRBJ2-7; D unclear. This specimen was whole blood, taken at baseline. CDR3 region: CASRPDIYETYEQYF. CDR3 bases: TGTGCCAGCAGACCCGACATATACGAAACCTACGAGCAGTACTTC.